This is a list of T cell receptor beta chains from one sample in a study of blood T cells in healthy people across ages. TCRdb independently ran MiXCR on the 5' RACE reads; one entry per CDR3 protein. The sample shows more than 450,000 distinct CDR3 sequences, about 28% of them seen only once. A further study also used this sample, focusing on T cells of mothers and their children.

What was sequenced was blood. These TCRs come from a boy younger than 10 in good health. CDR3s include the opening cysteine and the closing phenylalanine or tryptophan. The order of the fields is clone size, V gene, D gene, J gene, CDR3 DNA, CDR3 protein. A D gene is named only where the DNA matches it firmly. Rows may omit the clone size; those that give it use once, few, many or a size class.

NA	TRBV19	TRBD1	TRBJ2-2	TGTGCCAGTAGTACCCAGGGGGCAAGAGAGCTGTTTTTT	CASSTQGARELFF
once	TRBV6-5	TRBD2	TRBJ2-7	TGTGCCAGCAGTTTTCTACGGACTAGCGACCCCTACGAGCAGTACTTC	CASSFLRTSDPYEQYF
many	TRBV3-1	NA	TRBJ2-5	TGTGCCAGCATCGACCAGACGAACCAAGAGACCCAGTACTTC	CASIDQTNQETQYF
NA	TRBV29-1	NA	TRBJ2-3	TGCAGCGTTGACCACACCTCCAGCACAGATACGCAGTATTTT	CSVDHTSSTDTQYF
NA	TRBV6-2/TRBV6-3	TRBD1	TRBJ2-4	TGTGCCAGCAGTTACTTAGCAGGGGGAAACATTCAGTACTTC	CASSYLAGGNIQYF
few	TRBV6-6	NA	TRBJ1-5	TGTGCCAGCAGTTACAGAGGGGACCAGCCCCAGCATTTT	CASSYRGDQPQHF
few	TRBV27	TRBD2	TRBJ2-2	TGTGCCAGCAGTTTTAGACTAGCGCCGGGGGTCGGGGAGCTGTTTTTT	CASSFRLAPGVGELFF
few	TRBV12-3/TRBV12-4	NA	TRBJ2-1	TGTGCCAGCAGTCCCTGGGACTTTTCCTACAATGAGCAGTTCTTC	CASSPWDFSYNEQFF
NA	TRBV6-6	TRBD1	TRBJ2-5	TGTGCCAGCAGCCGCCGGGACAGGGTTATTCAAGAGACCCAGTACTTC	CASSRRDRVIQETQYF
NA	TRBV10-3	TRBD2	TRBJ2-1	TGTGCCATCAGTGAGTCCGGACTAGCGGGAGACTCCTACAATGAGCAGTTCTTC	CAISESGLAGDSYNEQFF
many	TRBV12-3/TRBV12-4	NA	TRBJ2-5	TGTGCCAGCACCCTGGGGGTAGCGGACCAAGAGACCCAGTACTTC	CASTLGVADQETQYF
NA	TRBV27	NA	TRBJ2-2	TGTGCCAGCAGCTGGGCGACCACCGGGGAGCTGTTTTTT	CASSWATTGELFF
few	TRBV7-2	NA	TRBJ2-5	TGTGCCAGCAACCGTGGGCTAGCGCAGGAGACCCAGTACTTC	CASNRGLAQETQYF
few	TRBV5-1	TRBD1	TRBJ2-6	TGCGCCAGGAACTACTCCCGGGACAGGGGGCTCGGGGCCAACGTCCTGACTTTC	CARNYSRDRGLGANVLTF
NA	TRBV4-1	TRBD2	TRBJ2-3	TGCGCCAGCAGCCGAGCGGAGGCGGGAGTGGTAGATACGCAGTATTTT	CASSRAEAGVVDTQYF
NA	TRBV6-1	NA	TRBJ2-6	TGTGCCAGCAGTGATCGCGGTAGGGGGGCTGGGGCCAACGTCCTGACTTTC	CASSDRGRGAGANVLTF
NA	TRBV19	TRBD1	TRBJ1-6	TGTGCCAATGGACAGGGGGCTAGACCCCTCCACTTT	CANGQGARPLHF
few	TRBV7-9	TRBD1	TRBJ2-7	TGTGCCAGCAGCTTAGTGGGACAGGAGGCCTACGAGCAGTACTTC	CASSLVGQEAYEQYF
few	TRBV20-1	NA	TRBJ1-1	TGCAGTGCTAGAGGTAGTATGAACACTGAAGCTTTCTTT	CSARGSMNTEAFF
NA	TRBV5-1	NA	TRBJ2-6	TGCGCCACCAACCCGGGACGTGGCTCGCTGGCCAACGTCCTGACTTTC	CATNPGRGSLANVLTF
NA	TRBV20-1	TRBD1	TRBJ2-5	TGCAGTGCTCCCGGGACAGAAGAGACCCAGTACTTC	CSAPGTEETQYF
NA	TRBV20-1	TRBD2	TRBJ2-4	TGCAGTGCGGAGGTTTCTGCGGGAGGGCCCTCCGGCAAAAACATTCAGTACTTC	CSAEVSAGGPSGKNIQYF
NA	TRBV12-3/TRBV12-4	NA	TRBJ1-4	TGTGCCAGCAAACCACTCACAGGGACGGGAAAACTGTTTTTT	CASKPLTGTGKLFF
few	TRBV10-3	NA	TRBJ2-1	TGTGCCATCAGCCCCGGGACTTTCCTCGCCAATGAGCAGTTCTTC	CAISPGTFLANEQFF
NA	TRBV6-2/TRBV6-3	NA	TRBJ2-4	TGTGCCAGCAGTAACGCGGGACAGACCCGGGCCAAAAACATTCAGTACTTC	CASSNAGQTRAKNIQYF
NA	TRBV20-1	NA	TRBJ1-4	TGCAGTGCTAGTAGCCTTCTGGGGGAAAAACTGTTTTTT	CSASSLLGEKLFF
NA	TRBV29-1	NA	TRBJ2-5	TGCAGCGGCAGGGACCCCCAAGAGACCCAGTACTTC	CSGRDPQETQYF